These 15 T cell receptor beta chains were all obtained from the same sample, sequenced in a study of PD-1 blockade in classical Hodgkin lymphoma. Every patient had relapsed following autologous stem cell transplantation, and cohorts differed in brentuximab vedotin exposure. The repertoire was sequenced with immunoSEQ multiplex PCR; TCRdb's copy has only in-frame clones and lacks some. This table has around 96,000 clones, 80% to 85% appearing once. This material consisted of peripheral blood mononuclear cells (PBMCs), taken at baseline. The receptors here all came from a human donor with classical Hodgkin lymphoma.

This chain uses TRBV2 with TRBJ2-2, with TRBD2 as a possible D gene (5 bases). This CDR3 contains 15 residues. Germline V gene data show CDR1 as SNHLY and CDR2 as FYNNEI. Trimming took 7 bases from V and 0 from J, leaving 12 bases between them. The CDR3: CASKLDYPNTGELFF. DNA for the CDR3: TGTGCCAGCAAGCTCGACTACCCGAACACCGGGGAGCTGTTTTTT.

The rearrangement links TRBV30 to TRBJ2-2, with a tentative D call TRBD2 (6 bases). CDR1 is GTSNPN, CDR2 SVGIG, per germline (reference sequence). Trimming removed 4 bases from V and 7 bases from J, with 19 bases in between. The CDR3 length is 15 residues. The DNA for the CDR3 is TGTGCCTGGACCCGGGACTCCGGGACCTACGGGGAGCTGTTTTTT. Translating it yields CAWTRDSGTYGELFF. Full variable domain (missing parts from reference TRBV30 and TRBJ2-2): SQTIHQWPATLVQPVGSPLSLECTVEGTSNPNLYWYRQAAGRGLQLLFYSVGIGQISSEVPQNLSASRPQDRQFILSSKKLLLSDSGFYLCAWTRDSGTYGELFFGEGSRLTVL.

DNA of the CDR3: TGTGCCAGCAGCTTATCAGGTAGCCACAATGAGCAGTTCTTC. This encodes CASSLSGSHNEQFF. J is TRBJ2-1 and V is TRBV7-9, with D unresolved. Trimming removed 2 bases from V and 5 bases from J, with 10 bases in between. CDR3 length: 14 amino acids. CDR1 is SEHNR and CDR2 is FQNEAQ in the germline V gene (reference sequence).

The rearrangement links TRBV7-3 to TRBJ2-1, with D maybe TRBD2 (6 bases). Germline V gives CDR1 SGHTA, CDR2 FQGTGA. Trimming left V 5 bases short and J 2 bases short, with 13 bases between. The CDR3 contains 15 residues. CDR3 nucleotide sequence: TGTGCCAGCAGCCCCCCGGGACTGCCCTACAATGAGCAGTTCTTC. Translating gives CASSPPGLPYNEQFF.

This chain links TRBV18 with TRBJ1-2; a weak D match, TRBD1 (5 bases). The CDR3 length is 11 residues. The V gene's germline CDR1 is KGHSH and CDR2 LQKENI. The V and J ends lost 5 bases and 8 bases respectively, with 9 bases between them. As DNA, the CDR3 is TGTGCCAGCTCAAATCGGGACGGCTACACCTTC. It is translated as CASSNRDGYTF.

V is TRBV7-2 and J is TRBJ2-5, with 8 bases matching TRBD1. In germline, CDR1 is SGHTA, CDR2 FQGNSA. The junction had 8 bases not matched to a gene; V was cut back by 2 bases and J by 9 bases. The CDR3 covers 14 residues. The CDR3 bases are TGTGCCAGCAGCTTAAGGACAGGGCAATTGTCCCAGTACTTC. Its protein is CASSLRTGQLSQYF.

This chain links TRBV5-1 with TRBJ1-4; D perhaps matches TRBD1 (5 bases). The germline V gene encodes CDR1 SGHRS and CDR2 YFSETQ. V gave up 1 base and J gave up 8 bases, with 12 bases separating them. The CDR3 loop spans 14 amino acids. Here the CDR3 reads CASSLNRGEEKLFF. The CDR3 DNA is TGCGCCAGCAGCTTGAACCGGGGGGAGGAAAAACTGTTTTTT.

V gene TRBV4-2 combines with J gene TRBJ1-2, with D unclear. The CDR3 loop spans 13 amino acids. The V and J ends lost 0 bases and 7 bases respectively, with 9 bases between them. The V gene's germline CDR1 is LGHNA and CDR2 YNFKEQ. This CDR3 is CASSQEKDVGYTF. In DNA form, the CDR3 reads TGTGCCAGCAGCCAAGAAAAGGATGTTGGCTACACCTTC.

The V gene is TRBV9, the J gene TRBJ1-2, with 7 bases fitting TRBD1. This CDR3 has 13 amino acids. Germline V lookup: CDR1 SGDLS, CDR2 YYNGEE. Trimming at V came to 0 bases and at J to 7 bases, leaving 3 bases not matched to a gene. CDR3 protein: CASSVAGGGGYTF. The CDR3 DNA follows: TGTGCCAGCAGCGTAGCAGGGGGAGGTGGCTACACCTTC.

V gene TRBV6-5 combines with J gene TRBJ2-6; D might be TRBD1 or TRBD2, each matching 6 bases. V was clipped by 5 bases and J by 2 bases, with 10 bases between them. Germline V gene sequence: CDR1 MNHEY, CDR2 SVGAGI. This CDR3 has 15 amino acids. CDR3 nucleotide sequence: TGTGCCAGCAGTCGCGGGACAACTGGGGCCAACGTCCTGACTTTC. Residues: CASSRGTTGANVLTF.

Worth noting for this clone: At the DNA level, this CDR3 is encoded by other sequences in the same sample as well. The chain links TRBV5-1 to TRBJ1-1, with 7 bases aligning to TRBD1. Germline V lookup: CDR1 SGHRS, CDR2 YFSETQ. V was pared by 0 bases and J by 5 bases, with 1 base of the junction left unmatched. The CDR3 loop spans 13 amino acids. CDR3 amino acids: CASSLGTGTEAFF. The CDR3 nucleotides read TGCGCCAGCAGCTTGGGGACAGGTACTGAAGCTTTCTTT.

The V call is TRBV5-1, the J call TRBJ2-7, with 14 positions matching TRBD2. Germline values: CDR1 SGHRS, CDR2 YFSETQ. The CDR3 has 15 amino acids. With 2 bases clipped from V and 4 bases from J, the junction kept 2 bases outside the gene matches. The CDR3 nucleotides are TGCGCCAGCAGCTTAGGGACTAGCGGGAGTTACGAGCAGTACTTC. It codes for CASSLGTSGSYEQYF.

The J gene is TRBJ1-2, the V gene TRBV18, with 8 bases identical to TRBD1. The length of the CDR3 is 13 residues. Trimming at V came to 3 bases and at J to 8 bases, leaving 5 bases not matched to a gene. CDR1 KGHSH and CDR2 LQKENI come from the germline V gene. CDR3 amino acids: CASSPGQGEGYTF. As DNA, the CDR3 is TGTGCCAGCTCACCCGGACAGGGCGAGGGCTACACCTTC.

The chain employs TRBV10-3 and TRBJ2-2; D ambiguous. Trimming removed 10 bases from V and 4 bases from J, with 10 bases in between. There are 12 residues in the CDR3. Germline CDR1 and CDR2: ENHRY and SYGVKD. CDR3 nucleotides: TGTGCCACAAGGGCCTTCACCGGGGAGCTGTTTTTT. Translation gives CATRAFTGELFF.

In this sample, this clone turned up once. DNA of the CDR3: TGTGCCAGCAGCAAATGTGCGGACAGGGGACCAAATAAGAACACTGAAGCTTTCTTT. Encoded protein: CASSKCADRGPNKNTEAFF. The chain joins TRBV21-1 to TRBJ1-1; TRBD1 reflects the table's D call only, with no check against the DNA. TRBV21-1 is reported as a pseudogene. This CDR3 spans 19 amino acids.